The following is a T cell receptor beta chain sequence with its context. Its specificity is not known. The sample is drawn from a study of cytomegalovirus exposure and HLA in healthy donors. General study findings and limits: An analysis was carried out at a later point. It showed that HLA-associated TCR beta chains were more clonally expanded than equally common non-associated chains. Later on, an analysis showed TCR association rates differing by HLA locus, with DRB1 the most and HLA-C the fewest. Some V segments, TRBV6-2 and TRBV6-3 among them, were indistinguishable and were therefore excluded.

Amplification used 60 Vbeta primers and 13 Jbeta primers. Profiled with immunoSEQ multiplex PCR; TCRdb holds only in-frame clones, not every one. The repertoire consists of some 130,000 clones, with around three quarters occurring once and the leading ten covering 6.5%. This CDR3 comprises 12 residues. The ends were cut back, 0 bases at V and 1 base at J, with 2 bases in the middle. Germline assignment: CDR1 SQVTM and CDR2 ANQGSEA. The chain joins TRBV29-1 to TRBJ2-3; D call uncertain. This receptor was identified in a man aged 35-49 years in good health and CMV-seropositive. Sequencing input: PBMCs. CDR3 nucleotide sequence: TGCAGCGTTGAAGACGGCACAGATACGCAGTATTTT. The encoded protein is CSVEDGTDTQYF.